The clone carrying this T cell receptor beta chain has just a few counts. The data derive from a study of beta chain features in type 1 diabetes. The length of the CDR3 is 17 residues. CDR1 is SGHRS, CDR2 YFSETQ, per germline. The ends were cut back, 0 bases at V and 1 base at J, with 15 bases in the middle. Investigators reverse transcribed all isolated RNA, so they sequenced expressed TCRB transcripts. The data were produced by immunoSEQ multiplex PCR, yet TCRdb's version contains in-frame clones alone and is incomplete. This table has some 220,000 clones, roughly a tenth appearing once. Sequenced material: central memory CD4+ T cells from blood. The clonotype originates from a man in his late teens or twenties in good health. This chain connects TRBV5-1 to TRBJ2-3; D not resolved. In DNA, the CDR3 is TGCGCCAGCAGCTTGGGGTCATGGGGAACCCGCACAGATACGCAGTATTTT. Its protein is CASSLGSWGTRTDTQYF.